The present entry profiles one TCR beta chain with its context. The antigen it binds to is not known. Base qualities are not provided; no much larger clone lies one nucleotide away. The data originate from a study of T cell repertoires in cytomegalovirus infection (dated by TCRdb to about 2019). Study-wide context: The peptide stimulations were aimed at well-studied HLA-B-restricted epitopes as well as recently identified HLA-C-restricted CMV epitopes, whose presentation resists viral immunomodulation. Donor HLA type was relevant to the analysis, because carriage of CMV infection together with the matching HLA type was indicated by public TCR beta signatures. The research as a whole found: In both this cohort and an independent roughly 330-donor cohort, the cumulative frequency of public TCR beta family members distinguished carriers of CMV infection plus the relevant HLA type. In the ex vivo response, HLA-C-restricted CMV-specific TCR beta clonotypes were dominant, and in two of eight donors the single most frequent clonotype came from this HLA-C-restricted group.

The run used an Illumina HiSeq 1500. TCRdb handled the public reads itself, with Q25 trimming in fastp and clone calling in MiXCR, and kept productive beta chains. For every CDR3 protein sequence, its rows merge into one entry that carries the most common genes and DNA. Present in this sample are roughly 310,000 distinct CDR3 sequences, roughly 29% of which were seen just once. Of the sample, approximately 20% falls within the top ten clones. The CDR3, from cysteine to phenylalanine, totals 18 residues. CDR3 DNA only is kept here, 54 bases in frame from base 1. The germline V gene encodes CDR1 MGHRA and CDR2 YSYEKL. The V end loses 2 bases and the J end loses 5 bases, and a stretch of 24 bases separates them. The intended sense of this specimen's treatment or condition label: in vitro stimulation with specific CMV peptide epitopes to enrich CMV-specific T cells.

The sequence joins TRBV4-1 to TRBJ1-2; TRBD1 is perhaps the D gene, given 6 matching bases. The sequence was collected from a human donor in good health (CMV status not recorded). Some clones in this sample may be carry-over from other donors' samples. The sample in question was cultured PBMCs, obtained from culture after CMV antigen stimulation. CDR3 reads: CASSQPTFQTEQGYGYTF. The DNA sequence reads TGCGCCAGCAGCCAACCCACGTTTCAAACCGAACAGGGTTATGGCTACACCTTC.